These 7 T cell receptor beta chains share one sample of origin, sequenced in a study of T cells after yellow fever vaccination. TCRdb fed the 5' RACE reads into MiXCR, producing one record per CDR3 protein. The table lists over 250,000 distinct CDR3 sequences, 4.1% of them singletons. The specimen was PBMCs, collected 5 days after the yellow fever booster vaccination. Every receptor here comes from a man aged 18 to 29 who received the YFV17D yellow fever vaccine.

The chain recombines TRBV4-1 with TRBJ2-1; D possibly uses TRBD1 or TRBD2 (5 bases each). The CDR3 consists of 20 residues. CDR1 is MGHRA, CDR2 YSYEKL, per germline. V gave up 2 bases and J gave up 7 bases, with 30 bases separating them. CDR3 bases: TGCGCCAGCAGCCAAAAAGGGACGGGGCTTCTCACCAACTGGAAGAATGAGCAGTTCTTC. It translates to CASSQKGTGLLTNWKNEQFF.

There are many counts of this clonotype. V is TRBV5-4 and J is TRBJ2-1; D possibly matches TRBD1 or TRBD2 (5 bases each). Per germline, CDR1 SGHNT and CDR2 YYREEE (reference sequence). This CDR3 is built from 12 residues. Trimming left V 2 bases short and J 6 bases short, with 6 bases between. The CDR3 reads CASSFGANEQFF. DNA of the CDR3: TGTGCCAGCAGCTTCGGGGCCAATGAGCAGTTCTTC.

Note on this clonotype: This could be a read error, since a much larger clone is one nucleotide away. The rearrangement uses TRBV29-1 and TRBJ1-4, with 9 bases that match TRBD1. J was trimmed by 7 bases and V by 4 bases; bases with no gene match: 7. CDR3 size: 14 residues. Germline values: CDR1 SQVTM, CDR2 ANQGSEA. CDR3 sequence: CSVVPGTGSEKLFF. The CDR3 region has the DNA TGCAGCGTTGTCCCCGGGACAGGGAGTGAAAAACTGTTTTTT.

This clonotype was found many times. The chain carries TRBV30 and TRBJ1-5; D is undetermined. Germline V gene lookup returns CDR1 GTSNPN and CDR2 SVGIG (reference sequence). Trimming shortened V by 2 bases and J by 4 bases, and 12 bases separated the two germline ends. This CDR3 has 14 residues. The CDR3 bases are TGTGCCTGGAGTACGCTAACGGGAAATCAGCCCCAGCATTTT. Translation: CAWSTLTGNQPQHF.

This clonotype has only a few counts. The rearrangement uses TRBV3-1 and TRBJ2-1; 8 bases agree with TRBD2. Germline CDR1 is LGHDT and CDR2 is YNNKEL (reference sequence). Trimming cost V 4 bases and J 0 bases; bases outside gene matches: 8. The CDR3 extends over 17 amino acids. CDR3 residues: CASSRAPTSVSYNEQFF. The CDR3 nucleotides are TGTGCCAGCAGCCGTGCTCCGACTAGCGTCTCCTACAATGAGCAGTTCTTC.

This clonotype was seen at least ten times. The rearrangement joins TRBV20-1 to TRBJ2-1; unclear D gene. From germline, CDR1 is DFQATT and CDR2 SNEGSKA (reference sequence). The ends were cut back, 4 bases at V and 4 bases at J, with 2 bases in the middle. The CDR3 spans 10 residues. CDR3 protein: CSATYNEQFF. The CDR3 nucleotides read TGCAGTGCTACTTACAATGAGCAGTTCTTC.

The chain combines TRBV5-1 with TRBJ2-3; 7 bases map to TRBD1. Looked up from germline, CDR1 is SGHRS and CDR2 is YFSETQ. J lost 4 bases, V lost 1 base, and 9 bases had no gene match. The CDR3 extends over 16 amino acids. The CDR3 here is CASSLMGAQGADTQYF. In DNA, the CDR3 is TGCGCCAGCAGCTTGATGGGGGCCCAGGGGGCAGATACGCAGTATTTT. The complete variable domain, with remaining parts taken from reference TRBV5-1 and TRBJ2-3, reads KAGVTQTPRYLIKTRGQQVTLSCSPISGHRSVSWYQQTPGQGLQFLFEYFSETQRNKGNFPGRFSGRQFSNSRSEMNVSTLELGDSALYLCASSLMGAQGADTQYFGPGTRLTVL.